This entry concerns a single T cell receptor beta chain. Its antigen is still unknown. TCRdb used MiXCR to reprocess the 5' RACE reads, holding one entry per CDR3 protein. The sample gives 120,000 to 150,000 distinct CDR3 sequences, 11% to 15% of which show up once; 25% to 30% is in the top ten. The entry originates in a study of T-cell memory formation after mild COVID-19. Whole-study findings and limits: Nothing confirmed that second-wave clones peaking on day 37 were specific for SARS-CoV-2. The main location of contracting CD4+ clones was CM and EM, and that of contracting CD8+ clones was EMRA.

This clonotype was obtained from an adult woman who had mild COVID-19 (a few samples of this study predate the infection). Cell type and time point are not known. The sequencing input was PBMCs or a T cell subset sorted from them (not recorded which).

The CDR3 sequence: CSAPWTFSSYNEQFF. The CDR3 region has the DNA TGCAGTGCCCCGTGGACTTTCAGCTCCTACAATGAGCAGTTCTTC. The chain joins TRBV20-1 to TRBJ2-1; D may be TRBD2 (5 bases). The germline V gene has CDR1 DFQATT and CDR2 SNEGSKA (reference sequence). The CDR3 totals 15 residues. V lost 6 bases, J lost 0 bases, and 15 bases lay in between.